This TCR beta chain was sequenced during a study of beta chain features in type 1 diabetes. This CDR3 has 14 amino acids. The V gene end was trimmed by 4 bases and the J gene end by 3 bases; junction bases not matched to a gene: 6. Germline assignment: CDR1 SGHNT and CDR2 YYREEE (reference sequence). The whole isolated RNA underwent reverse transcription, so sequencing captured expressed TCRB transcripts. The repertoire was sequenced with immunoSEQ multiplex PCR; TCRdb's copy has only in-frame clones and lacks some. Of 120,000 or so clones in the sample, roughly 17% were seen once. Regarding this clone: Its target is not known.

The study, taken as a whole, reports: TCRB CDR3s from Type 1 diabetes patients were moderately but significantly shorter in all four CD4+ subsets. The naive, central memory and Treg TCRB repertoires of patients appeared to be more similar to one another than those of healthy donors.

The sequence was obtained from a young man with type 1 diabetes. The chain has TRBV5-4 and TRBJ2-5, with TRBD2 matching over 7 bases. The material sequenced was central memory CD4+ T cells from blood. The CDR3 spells CASSDARGEETQYF. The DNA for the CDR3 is TGTGCCAGCAGCGACGCACGGGGGGAAGAGACCCAGTACTTC.